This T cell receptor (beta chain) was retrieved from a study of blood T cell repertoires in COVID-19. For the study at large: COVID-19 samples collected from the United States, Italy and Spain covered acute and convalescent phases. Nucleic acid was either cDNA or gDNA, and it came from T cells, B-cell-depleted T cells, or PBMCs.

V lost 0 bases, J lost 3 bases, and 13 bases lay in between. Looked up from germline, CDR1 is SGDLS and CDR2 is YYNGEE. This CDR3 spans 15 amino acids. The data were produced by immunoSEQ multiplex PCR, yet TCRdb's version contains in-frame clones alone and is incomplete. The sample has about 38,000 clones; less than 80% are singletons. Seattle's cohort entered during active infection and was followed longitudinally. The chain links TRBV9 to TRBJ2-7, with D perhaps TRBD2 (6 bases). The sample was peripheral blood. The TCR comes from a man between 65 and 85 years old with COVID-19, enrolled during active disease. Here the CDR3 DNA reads TGTGCCAGCAGCGTAGGGGCTAGCGTTTACTACGAGCAGTACTTC. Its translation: CASSVGASVYYEQYF. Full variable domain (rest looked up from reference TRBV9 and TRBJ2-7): DSGVTQTPKHLITATGQRVTLRCSPRSGDLSVYWYQQSLDQGLQFLIQYYNGEERAKGNILERFSAQQFPDLHSELNLSSLELGDSALYFCASSVGASVYYEQYFGPGTRLTVT.